This T cell receptor (beta chain) was captured in a study of cytomegalovirus exposure and HLA in healthy donors. Study in general: An early data release held 75 million to 100 million unique TCRs from HLA-typed donors.

The PCR contained 60 Vbeta and 13 Jbeta primers. This table comes from immunoSEQ multiplex PCR, and its TCRdb copy is limited to in-frame clones, with some not included. This repertoire shows about 270,000 clones, roughly 70% found once; its top ten account for around 2.3%. The germline V gene encodes CDR1 MNHEY and CDR2 SMNVEV (reference sequence). The CDR3 contains 16 residues. The V and J ends lost 7 bases and 2 bases, in that order; junction bases with no gene match: 6. This clonotype originated in a female donor in good health and CMV-seronegative. This rearrangement joins TRBV27 to TRBJ2-1; 12 nucleotides match TRBD1. Sequences were obtained from PBMCs. The CDR3 region is CASTWGQGAAYNEQFF. The CDR3 nucleotides are TGTGCCAGCACCTGGGGACAGGGGGCAGCCTACAATGAGCAGTTCTTC.